The clone carrying this T cell receptor beta chain is a singleton in its sample. The sample belongs to a study of blood T cell repertoires in COVID-19. For the study at large: COVID-19 samples from acute and convalescent phases originated in the United States, Italy and Spain.

The CDR3 has 18 amino acids. With 0 bases removed from V and 0 bases from J, the gap between germline ends came to 16 bases. CDR1 and CDR2 (germline): SGHRS, YFSETQ. Study processing details: Researchers report that nucleated cell counts were estimated from reference gene primer amplification. Clones were sequenced by immunoSEQ multiplex PCR, and TCRdb holds only the in-frame ones, with some missing. From that table come the V and J calls and clone size; the DNA was used to work out D and trimming. The table lists around 190,000 clones, 75% to 90% of them singletons, with 8.2% in the top ten. The V call is TRBV5-1, the J call TRBJ1-3; D is undetermined. Sequences were obtained from peripheral blood. This TCR came from a woman aged 60-75 years with acute or convalescent COVID-19. The chain's CDR3 is CASSLVSPGFSSGNTIYF. CDR3 nucleotides: TGCGCCAGCAGCTTGGTGAGTCCAGGATTTAGCTCTGGAAACACCATATATTTT.